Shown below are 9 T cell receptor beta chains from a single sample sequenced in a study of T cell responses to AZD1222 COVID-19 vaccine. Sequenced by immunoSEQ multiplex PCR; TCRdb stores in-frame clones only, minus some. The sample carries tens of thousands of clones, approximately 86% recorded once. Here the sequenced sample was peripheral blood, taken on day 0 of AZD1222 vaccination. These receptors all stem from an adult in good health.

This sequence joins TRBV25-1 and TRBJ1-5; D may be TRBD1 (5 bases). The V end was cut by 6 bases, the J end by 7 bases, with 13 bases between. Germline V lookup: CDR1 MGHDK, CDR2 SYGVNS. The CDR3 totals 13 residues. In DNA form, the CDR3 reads TGTGCCAGCAGGGCCAGGGTAGACCAGCCCCAGCATTTT. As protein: CASRARVDQPQHF.

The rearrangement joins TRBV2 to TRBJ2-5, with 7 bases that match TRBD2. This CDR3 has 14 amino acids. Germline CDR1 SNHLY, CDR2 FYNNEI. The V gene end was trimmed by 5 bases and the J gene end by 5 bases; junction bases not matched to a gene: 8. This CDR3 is CASSLAAGWETQYF. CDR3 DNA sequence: TGTGCCAGCAGTTTAGCAGCGGGATGGGAGACCCAGTACTTC.

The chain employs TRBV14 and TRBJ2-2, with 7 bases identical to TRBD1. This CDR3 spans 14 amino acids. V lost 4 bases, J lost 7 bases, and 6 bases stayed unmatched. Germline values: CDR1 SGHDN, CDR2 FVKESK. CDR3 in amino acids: CASSLHRGIGELFF. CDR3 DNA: TGTGCCAGCAGCCTTCACAGGGGTATCGGGGAGCTGTTTTTT.

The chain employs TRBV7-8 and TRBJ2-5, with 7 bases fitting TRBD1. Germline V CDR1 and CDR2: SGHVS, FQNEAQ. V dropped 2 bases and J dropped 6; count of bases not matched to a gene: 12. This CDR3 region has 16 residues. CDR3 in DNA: TGTGCCAGCAGCTTACGTTGGGAGAGGGGGCTGCAGACCCAGTACTTC. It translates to CASSLRWERGLQTQYF.

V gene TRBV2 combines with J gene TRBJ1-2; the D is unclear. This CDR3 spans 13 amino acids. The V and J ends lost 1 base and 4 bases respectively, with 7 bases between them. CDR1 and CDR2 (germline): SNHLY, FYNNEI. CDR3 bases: TGTGCCAGCAGTGAAGAGGACGTCTATGGCTACACCTTC. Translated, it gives CASSEEDVYGYTF.

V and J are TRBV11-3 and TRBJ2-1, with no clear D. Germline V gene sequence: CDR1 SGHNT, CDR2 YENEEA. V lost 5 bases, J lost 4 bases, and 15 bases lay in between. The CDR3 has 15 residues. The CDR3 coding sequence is TGTGCCAGCAGCGCCTCTCCCTACCGGTACAATGAGCAGTTCTTC. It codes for CASSASPYRYNEQFF.

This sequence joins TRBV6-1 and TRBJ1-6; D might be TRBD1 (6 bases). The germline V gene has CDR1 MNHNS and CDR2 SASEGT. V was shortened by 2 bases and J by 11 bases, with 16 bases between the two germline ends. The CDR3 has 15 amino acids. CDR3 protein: CASSEIGTSATPLHF. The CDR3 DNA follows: TGTGCCAGCAGTGAAATCGGGACATCAGCGACACCCCTCCACTTT.

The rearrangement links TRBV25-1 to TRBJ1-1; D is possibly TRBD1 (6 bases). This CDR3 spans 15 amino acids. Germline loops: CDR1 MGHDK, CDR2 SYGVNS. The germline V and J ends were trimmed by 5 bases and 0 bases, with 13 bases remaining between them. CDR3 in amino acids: CASSLGAGMNTEAFF. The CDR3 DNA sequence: TGTGCCAGCAGTTTGGGGGCGGGGATGAACACTGAAGCTTTCTTT.

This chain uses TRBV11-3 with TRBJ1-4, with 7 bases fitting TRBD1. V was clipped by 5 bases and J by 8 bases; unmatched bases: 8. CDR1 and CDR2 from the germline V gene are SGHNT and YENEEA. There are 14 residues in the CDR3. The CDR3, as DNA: TGTGCCAGCAGCCCACGGACAGGACGCGAAAAACTGTTTTTT. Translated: CASSPRTGREKLFF.